The 32 T cell receptor beta chains below were found in one sample sequenced in a study of shared clonotypes between healthy human individuals. Assay used: immunoSEQ multiplex PCR; TCRdb lists only in-frame clones, some missing. Of 950,000 to 1,300,000 clones listed, 70% to 80% are singletons. Sequencing was performed on memory CD4+ T cells sorted from blood. As to subset: CD45RA-negative fraction. The receptors stem from a man younger than 30 in good health.

Concerning this clone: Additional DNA sequences in this sample encode the identical CDR3. The chain joins TRBV6-5 to TRBJ2-7; no clear D gene. The CDR3 covers 11 residues. Germline CDR1 and CDR2: MNHEY and SVGAGI. V gave up 1 base and J gave up 4 bases, with 2 bases separating them. The CDR3 DNA reads as TGTGCCAGCAGTTACTTGTACGAGCAGTACTTC. This gives the protein CASSYLYEQYF.

This clone turned up a few times. The CDR3 reads CASSPPGQGKNTEAFF. The CDR3 bases are TGTGCCAGCTCACCACCGGGGCAGGGGAAGAACACTGAAGCTTTCTTT. The chain uses TRBV18 and TRBJ1-1; tentative D call: TRBD1 (6 bases). The CDR3 loop spans 16 amino acids. CDR1 is KGHSH and CDR2 is LQKENI in the germline V gene. V was pared by 0 bases and J by 1 base, with 12 bases between.

About this clone itself: The sample has other DNA sequences that encode this CDR3 too. This chain joins TRBV9 and TRBJ2-7; 7 bases fit TRBD1. This CDR3 region has 16 residues. After removal of 0 bases from V and 2 bases from J, the junction contained 8 bases not matched to a gene. Germline V gives CDR1 SGDLS, CDR2 YYNGEE. The DNA of the CDR3 is TGTGCCAGCAGCGTAGAGGGGGCTGACGCCACCTACGAGCAGTACTTC. Encoded protein: CASSVEGADATYEQYF.

This clone was found once. The rearrangement links TRBV28 to TRBJ2-7; 8 positions agree with TRBD2. The CDR3 length is 16 residues. V lost 4 bases to trimming and J lost 5 bases; unmatched junction nucleotides: 13. Germline-derived CDR1 and CDR2 are MDHEN and SYDVKM. CDR3 sequence reads: CASSSPALAGGNEQYF. Written as DNA, the CDR3 is TGTGCCAGCAGTTCTCCTGCTCTTGCGGGGGGTAACGAGCAGTACTTC.

This chain uses TRBV6-1 with TRBJ2-7, with D perhaps matching TRBD2 (5 bases). Trimming stripped 9 bases from V and 2 bases from J, with 14 bases between. This CDR3 spans 13 amino acids. The V gene's germline CDR1 is MNHNS and CDR2 SASEGT. CDR3 DNA sequence: TGTGCCAGTCGCCGGGGTTCCACCTACGAGCAGTACTTC. This sequence encodes CASRRGSTYEQYF.

This chain links TRBV11-3 with TRBJ2-7, with unresolved D. Germline-derived CDR1 and CDR2 are SGHNT and YENEEA. The CDR3 is 13 residues long. Trimming shortened V by 5 bases and J by 4 bases, and 12 bases separated the two germline ends. The CDR3 sequence is CASSPPGSYEQYF. In DNA, the CDR3 is TGTGCCAGCAGCCCCCCGGGCAGTTACGAGCAGTACTTC.

As regards this clone: Other DNA variants within this sample encode the same CDR3. The V and J genes are TRBV7-9 and TRBJ1-6, with TRBD1 matching 7 bases. V dropped 5 bases and J dropped 5; count of bases not matched to a gene: 6. The CDR3 contains 15 residues. Germline V gene sequence: CDR1 SEHNR, CDR2 FQNEAQ (reference sequence). In DNA, the CDR3 is TGTGCCAGCAGCCCTAGACAGGGAAATAATTCACCCCTCCACTTT. It translates to CASSPRQGNNSPLHF.

V is TRBV6-5 and J is TRBJ2-1; the D is unclear. CDR1 is MNHEY and CDR2 is SVGAGI in the germline V gene. Trimming left V 2 bases short and J 2 bases short, with 7 bases between. The CDR3 is made up of 14 amino acids. The CDR3 DNA sequence: TGTGCCAGCAGTTACCGCCTAGCCTACAATGAGCAGTTCTTC. Translated, it gives CASSYRLAYNEQFF.

In the case of this clone: The junction shows a germline mismatch at one end, possibly a read error. J is TRBJ1-2 and V is TRBV28; 7 bases map to TRBD1. The CDR3 runs to 12 residues. The germline gives CDR1 MDHEN, CDR2 SYDVKM. The CDR3 spells CASSLQRGPPSF. The CDR3 DNA reads TGTGCCAGCAGTCTCCAGAGGGGGCCCCCATCCTTC.

This clone has only a few counts. The chain has TRBV7-9 and TRBJ2-2; the D is unclear. Germline loops: CDR1 SEHNR, CDR2 FQNEAQ (reference sequence). With 1 base removed from V and 4 bases from J, the gap between germline ends came to 10 bases. This CDR3 is 15 amino acids long. The CDR3 loop reads CASSLEIALTGELFF. The DNA for the CDR3 is TGTGCCAGCAGCTTAGAAATTGCGCTCACCGGGGAGCTGTTTTTT.

The rearrangement joins TRBV7-4 to TRBJ2-7; D is perhaps TRBD1 or TRBD2 (6 bases each). Germline-derived CDR1 and CDR2 are SGHVT and SQSDAQ. This CDR3 has 17 residues. Trimming shortened V by 2 bases and J by 3 bases, and 20 bases separated the two germline ends. CDR3 nucleotides: TGTGCCAGCAGCTTATGGGGCAACAGGGAGGCTTACTACGAGCAGTACTTC. Amino acid sequence: CASSLWGNREAYYEQYF.

J is TRBJ1-5 and V is TRBV19, with 9 bases aligning to TRBD1. V was pared by 7 bases and J by 6 bases, with 13 bases of the junction left unmatched. This CDR3 is built from 16 residues. Germline CDR1 is LNHDA and CDR2 is SQIVND (reference sequence). The DNA of the CDR3 is TGTGCCAGTACCCTGAGAGGGGGACAGGGCTTTCAGCCCCAGCATTTT. It encodes CASTLRGGQGFQPQHF.

J is TRBJ2-3 and V is TRBV6-5; TRBD2 is a possible D gene (6 bases). The CDR3 consists of 13 residues. The germline gives CDR1 MNHEY, CDR2 SVGAGI. V lost 6 bases, J lost 4 bases, and 11 bases lay in between. CDR3 bases: TGTGCCAGCAGGGAGGGGACGGCAGATACGCAGTATTTT. It codes for CASREGTADTQYF.

This clone was seen more than once but under ten times. The chain uses TRBV7-3 and TRBJ1-1; the D gene is possibly TRBD1 (5 bases). Germline-derived CDR1 and CDR2 are SGHTA and FQGTGA. V was clipped by 5 bases and J by 2 bases, with 12 bases between them. This CDR3 is built from 14 residues. CDR3: CASSGQGENTEAFF. CDR3 bases: TGTGCCAGCAGCGGGCAGGGTGAAAACACTGAAGCTTTCTTT. Together with reference TRBV7-3 and TRBJ1-1, the CDR3 gives the full variable domain: GAGVSQTPSNKVTEKGKYVELRCDPISGHTALYWYRQSLGQGPEFLIYFQGTGAADDSGLPNDRFFAVRPEGSVSTLKIQRTERGDSAVYLCASSGQGENTEAFFGQGTRLTVV.

The genes are TRBV2 and TRBJ1-3; possibly TRBD1 for D (5 bases). This CDR3 is 17 amino acids long. CDR1 and CDR2 (germline): SNHLY, FYNNEI. Trimming stripped 6 bases from V and 4 bases from J, with 22 bases between. The CDR3 loop reads CASSPRGTPLGGNTIYF. The CDR3 DNA reads as TGTGCCAGCAGCCCAAGGGGTACACCCTTAGGGGGAAACACCATATATTTT.

V usage is TRBV21-1 and J usage is TRBJ2-7. TRBV21-1 is deemed a pseudogene. The length of the CDR3 is 16 residues. CDR3 DNA: TGTGCCAGCAGGTATGTAGGGCAGCCGGGGCCCTACGAGCAGTACTTC. Protein sequence: CASRYVGQPGPYEQYF.

This chain uses TRBV6-1 with TRBJ2-5; TRBD2 matches at 7 bases. The CDR3 loop spans 15 amino acids. V shed 3 bases, J shed 4 bases, and the junction held 8 bases outside the gene matches. From germline, CDR1 is MNHNS and CDR2 SASEGT. The CDR3 here is CASSEGWLAVETQYF. The DNA of the CDR3 is TGTGCCAGCAGTGAGGGGTGGCTAGCGGTAGAGACCCAGTACTTC.

The chain joins TRBV14 to TRBJ1-5; 11 positions match TRBD1. V lost 4 bases to trimming and J lost 9 bases; unmatched junction nucleotides: 8. From germline, CDR1 is SGHDN and CDR2 FVKESK. The CDR3 is made up of 15 amino acids. CDR3 sequence: CASSPGTGGGLPQHF. DNA for the CDR3: TGTGCCAGCAGCCCTGGGACAGGGGGTGGTCTGCCCCAGCATTTT.

This chain joins TRBV7-2 and TRBJ2-7; 8 positions match TRBD1. The CDR3 extends over 15 amino acids. V shed 5 bases, J shed 0 bases, and the junction held 6 bases outside the gene matches. The V gene's germline CDR1 is SGHTA and CDR2 FQGNSA. CDR3 DNA sequence: TGTGCCAGCAGCCGACAGGGGACAGCCTCCTACGAGCAGTACTTC. Protein: CASSRQGTASYEQYF. The variable domain in full, with the rest retrieved from reference TRBV7-2 and TRBJ2-7, is GAGVSQSPSNKVTEKGKDVELRCDPISGHTALYWYRQSLGQGLEFLIYFQGNSAPDKSGLPSDRFSAERTGGSVSTLTIQRTQQEDSAVYLCASSRQGTASYEQYFGPGTRLTVT.

V usage is TRBV27 and J usage is TRBJ2-2; 8 nucleotides match TRBD1. V was pared by 10 bases and J by 5 bases, with 6 bases of the junction left unmatched. The CDR3 extends over 13 amino acids. CDR1 and CDR2 from the germline V gene are MNHEY and SMNVEV (reference sequence). This CDR3 is CATARDRTGELFF. DNA of the CDR3: TGTGCCACCGCCCGGGACAGGACCGGGGAGCTGTTTTTT.

V and J are TRBV18 and TRBJ2-1; a possible D gene is TRBD2 (6 bases). Germline V lookup: CDR1 KGHSH, CDR2 LQKENI. Trimming pared 4 bases from V and 0 bases from J, leaving 13 bases between. The CDR3 sequence is 16 residues long. For the CDR3, the DNA is TGTGCCAGCTCACAGTCCCTAGCGACCTCCTACAATGAGCAGTTCTTC. Protein: CASSQSLATSYNEQFF.

The V gene is TRBV6-6, the J gene TRBJ1-6; D is uncertain. Germline values: CDR1 MNHNY, CDR2 SVGAGI (reference sequence). The CDR3 covers 16 residues. V lost 3 bases, J lost 10 bases, and 19 bases lay in between. Here the CDR3 reads CASSYPSGNNHSPLHF. DNA of the CDR3: TGTGCCAGCAGTTATCCTTCCGGGAACAATCACTCACCCCTCCACTTT.

This clone was seen a few times. V and J are TRBV9 and TRBJ2-7; perhaps TRBD1 as D (6 bases). Trimming took 4 bases from V and 2 from J, leaving 10 bases between them. CDR1 is SGDLS, CDR2 YYNGEE, per germline. The CDR3 loop spans 13 amino acids. CDR3 amino acids: CASSPDRAYEQYF. Here the CDR3 DNA reads TGTGCCAGCAGCCCGGACAGAGCCTACGAGCAGTACTTC.

The chain's CDR3 is CASSATGGNQPQHF. As DNA, the CDR3 is TGCGCCAGCAGCGCGACAGGGGGAAATCAGCCCCAGCATTTT. This chain joins TRBV5-1 and TRBJ1-5, with 9 bases identical to TRBD1. Looked up from germline, CDR1 is SGHRS and CDR2 is YFSETQ. Trimming removed 4 bases from V and 4 bases from J; junction bases left unmatched: 3. This CDR3 contains 14 residues.

On this clone itself: The sample holds other DNA sequences that translate to the same CDR3. The chain recombines TRBV5-1 with TRBJ2-5; 13 bases agree with TRBD2. CDR3 length: 15 amino acids. V trimming: 0 bases; J trimming: 4 bases; junction bases outside the gene matches: 0. The germline V gene has CDR1 SGHRS and CDR2 YFSETQ. The CDR3 region has the DNA TGCGCCAGCAGCTTGGGACTAGCGGGAGGAGAGACCCAGTACTTC. Translated: CASSLGLAGGETQYF.

Only a few counts were recorded for this clone. This chain joins TRBV7-2 and TRBJ2-7; D call uncertain. Trimming removed 7 bases from V and 2 bases from J, with 9 bases in between. Germline V gene sequence: CDR1 SGHTA, CDR2 FQGNSA. The CDR3 consists of 12 residues. CDR3 in DNA: TGTGCCAGCACCGCTTCCACCTACGAGCAGTACTTC. Protein product: CASTASTYEQYF.

This clone was recorded only once. The V gene is TRBV10-3, the J gene TRBJ2-7; D is uncertain. V was clipped by 5 bases and J by 5 bases, with 13 bases between them. Germline-derived CDR1 and CDR2 are ENHRY and SYGVKD. The CDR3 covers 13 residues. The CDR3 nucleotides read TGTGCCATCAGTTACCTTCGGCAGGACGAGCAGTACTTC. Protein: CAISYLRQDEQYF.

The rearrangement joins TRBV20-1 to TRBJ1-4, with D unresolved. This CDR3 is 11 amino acids long. Per germline, CDR1 DFQATT and CDR2 SNEGSKA (reference sequence). With 6 bases removed from V and 5 bases from J, the gap between germline ends came to 7 bases. The CDR3 nucleotides are TGCAGTGCCGTACGGAATGAAAAACTGTTTTTT. Translating it yields CSAVRNEKLFF.

This chain uses TRBV10-3 with TRBJ1-5; 10 nucleotides agree with TRBD1. Germline CDR1 is ENHRY and CDR2 is SYGVKD. The CDR3 loop spans 19 amino acids. J was trimmed by 0 bases and V by 3 bases; bases with no gene match: 11. CDR3 sequence reads: CAISESPSGTGVSNQPQHF. CDR3 bases: TGTGCCATCAGTGAATCCCCCTCCGGGACAGGGGTTAGCAATCAGCCCCAGCATTTT.

The chain has TRBV19 and TRBJ1-2; D is uncertain. Germline CDR1 is LNHDA and CDR2 is SQIVND (reference sequence). The CDR3 sequence is 14 residues long. V lost 7 bases, J lost 8 bases, and 20 bases lay in between. The CDR3 DNA reads as TGTGCCAGTACCCCTTGGTGGGAGACAAAAGGCTACACCTTC. Protein product: CASTPWWETKGYTF.

This clone was recorded once. V gene TRBV5-1 combines with J gene TRBJ2-5; TRBD2 matches at 7 bases. The trim removed 4 bases at V and 0 bases at J, leaving 6 bases unmatched. Germline CDR1 is SGHRS and CDR2 is YFSETQ. This CDR3 contains 15 residues. The CDR3 DNA follows: TGCGCCAGCAGCCCCACCGGACTAGACCAAGAGACCCAGTACTTC. It is translated as CASSPTGLDQETQYF.

This chain links TRBV11-3 with TRBJ2-7; a weak D match, TRBD2 (7 bases). The germline gives CDR1 SGHNT, CDR2 YENEEA. Trimming took off 1 base at V and 6 bases at J, with 10 bases between the two ends. The CDR3 has 13 amino acids. The CDR3 is CASSLVAGAEQYF. The CDR3 nucleotides are TGTGCCAGCAGCTTAGTCGCGGGGGCCGAGCAGTACTTC.